These 30 T cell receptor beta chains originate from one sample sequenced in a study of radiotherapy plus CTLA-4 blockade in lung cancer. This table comes from immunoSEQ multiplex PCR, and its TCRdb copy is limited to in-frame clones, with some not included. The table lists roughly 30,000 clones, roughly 79% of them singletons. The sequences come from peripheral blood, collected from a patient treated with radiotherapy plus ipilimumab. These TCRs come from a human donor with non-small cell lung cancer that progressed on radiotherapy plus ipilimumab.

The J gene is TRBJ2-7, the V gene TRBV7-9; possibly TRBD2 for D (5 bases). The CDR3 has 13 amino acids. Germline V gene sequence: CDR1 SEHNR, CDR2 FQNEAQ (reference sequence). Trimming left V 5 bases short and J 1 base short, with 9 bases between. Here the CDR3 DNA reads TGTGCCAGCAGCCAAGGACTTTCCTACGAGCAGTACTTC. Amino acids: CASSQGLSYEQYF.

The gene calls are TRBV6-5 and TRBJ1-5, with D possibly TRBD1 on 5 matching bases. V was cut by 5 bases and J by 0 bases, with 8 bases left in between. The CDR3 sequence is 14 residues long. The germline gives CDR1 MNHEY, CDR2 SVGAGI. This CDR3 reads CASSAGYSNQPQHF. For the CDR3, the DNA is TGTGCCAGCAGTGCAGGGTATAGCAATCAGCCCCAGCATTTT.

This chain connects TRBV5-1 to TRBJ1-3; D is undetermined. The V end lost 4 bases, the J end lost 4 bases, and 12 bases lay between the germline ends. Germline V gene lookup returns CDR1 SGHRS and CDR2 YFSETQ. The CDR3 extends over 14 amino acids. The CDR3 sequence: CASSPEFGGNTIYF. The CDR3 DNA follows: TGCGCCAGCAGCCCTGAATTTGGGGGAAACACCATATATTTT.

The rearrangement uses TRBV5-4 and TRBJ1-1, with D possibly being TRBD1 (5 bases). Trimming left V 0 bases short and J 0 bases short, with 6 bases between. This CDR3 is built from 14 residues. Germline CDR1 and CDR2: SGHNT and YYREEE (reference sequence). The chain's CDR3 is CASSLGTLNTEAFF. In DNA, the CDR3 is TGTGCCAGCAGCTTGGGGACACTGAACACTGAAGCTTTCTTT. Full variable domain (missing parts from reference TRBV5-4 and TRBJ1-1): ETGVTQSPTHLIKTRGQQVTLRCSSQSGHNTVSWYQQALGQGPQFIFQYYREEENGRGNFPPRFSGLQFPNYSSELNVNALELDDSALYLCASSLGTLNTEAFFGQGTRLTVV.

This clone has just one count. This chain joins TRBV28 and TRBJ2-7, with a tentative D call TRBD2 (6 bases). The CDR3 is 16 amino acids. The germline CDR1 and CDR2 sequences are MDHEN and SYDVKM. The V gene lost 1 base and the J gene lost 1 base, with 14 bases spanning the gap. The CDR3: CASSLYNSGVSYEQYF. The CDR3 coding sequence is TGTGCCAGCAGTTTATATAATTCGGGAGTTTCCTACGAGCAGTACTTC.

The chain joins TRBV7-3 to TRBJ1-4, with a weak D call TRBD1 (5 bases). Trimming removed 5 bases at V and 0 bases at J, with 13 bases between. Germline-derived CDR1 and CDR2 are SGHTA and FQGTGA. This CDR3 contains 16 residues. As DNA, the CDR3 is TGTGCCAGCAGCCCAGGAGGGGCCTCAACTAATGAAAAACTGTTTTTT. Translation gives CASSPGGASTNEKLFF.

The chain joins TRBV10-2 to TRBJ2-1; 9 bases are a match to TRBD2. V was pared by 0 bases and J by 6 bases, with 9 bases of the junction left unmatched. The CDR3 runs 17 residues. Germline V gives CDR1 WSHSY, CDR2 SAAADI. CDR3 sequence reads: CASSESGSGSVFNEQFF. In DNA, the CDR3 is TGCGCCAGCAGTGAGTCAGGTAGCGGGAGTGTGTTCAATGAGCAGTTCTTC.

The genes are TRBV5-6 and TRBJ2-5; 9 bases fit TRBD1. The CDR3 sequence is 16 residues long. The germline gives CDR1 SGHDT, CDR2 YYEEEE. V lost 4 bases, J lost 6 bases, and 13 bases stayed unmatched. The CDR3 loop reads CASSPLRGQGVQTQYF. The CDR3 DNA reads as TGTGCCAGCAGCCCGCTTAGGGGACAGGGAGTACAGACCCAGTACTTC.

This clone is deemed medium-sized (0.01 to 0.1%). The V call is TRBV28, the J call TRBJ2-7; D uncertain. V dropped 9 bases and J dropped 4 bases, with 19 bases sitting between them. Germline V gives CDR1 MDHEN, CDR2 SYDVKM. The CDR3 is 14 amino acids. This CDR3 reads CASALMEGSYEQYF. CDR3 coding DNA: TGTGCCAGTGCTCTTATGGAAGGATCGTACGAGCAGTACTTC.

This chain uses TRBV19 with TRBJ2-3, with a weak D call TRBD1 (5 bases). CDR3 length equals 16 residues. Germline V gene sequence: CDR1 LNHDA, CDR2 SQIVND (reference sequence). The V and J ends lost 3 bases and 0 bases respectively, with 13 bases between them. CDR3 protein: CASSIVRELSTDTQYF. CDR3 coding DNA: TGTGCCAGTAGTATTGTCAGGGAATTAAGCACAGATACGCAGTATTTT.

The chain has TRBV9 and TRBJ2-1, with TRBD1 as a possible D gene (6 bases). The ends were cut back, 0 bases at V and 2 bases at J, with 9 bases in the middle. The germline V gene has CDR1 SGDLS and CDR2 YYNGEE. The CDR3 runs to 15 residues. Here the CDR3 DNA reads TGTGCCAGCAGCGTAGGGACAGTGCCCTACAATGAGCAGTTCTTC. Residues: CASSVGTVPYNEQFF.

This rearrangement joins TRBV7-3 to TRBJ2-1; D unresolved. The germline CDR1 and CDR2 sequences are SGHTA and FQGTGA. The ends were cut back, 2 bases at V and 3 bases at J, with 11 bases in the middle. This CDR3 is built from 15 residues. CDR3 residues: CASSLDAIDYNEQFF. DNA for the CDR3: TGTGCCAGCAGCTTAGACGCGATAGACTACAATGAGCAGTTCTTC.

The chain uses TRBV27 and TRBJ1-1; the D is unclear. Germline CDR1 reads MNHEY; CDR2 reads SMNVEV (reference sequence). This CDR3 is 14 amino acids long. Trimming pared 3 bases from V and 5 bases from J, leaving 13 bases between. The DNA for the CDR3 is TGTGCCAGCAGTTTCACAGCTCAAGGGACTGAAGCTTTCTTT. Its translation is CASSFTAQGTEAFF.

The chain uses TRBV30 and TRBJ2-4, with 8 bases matching TRBD2. The CDR3 has 15 amino acids. Per germline, CDR1 GTSNPN and CDR2 SVGIG (reference sequence). Trimming removed 8 bases from V and 1 base from J; junction bases left unmatched: 10. CDR3 region: CALEEGGGAKNIQYF. CDR3 coding DNA: TGTGCCCTGGAGGAAGGCGGGGGGGCCAAAAACATTCAGTACTTC.

The gene calls are TRBV28 and TRBJ2-7; TRBD1 matches at 8 bases. The CDR3 is 13 residues long. Germline trimming cut 7 bases from V and 3 bases from J; bases unmatched to any gene: 5. Germline V lookup: CDR1 MDHEN, CDR2 SYDVKM. The CDR3 is CASTTGELYEQYF. The CDR3 DNA sequence: TGTGCCAGCACGACAGGGGAACTCTACGAGCAGTACTTC.

This sequence joins TRBV7-9 and TRBJ2-1, with 16 positions matching TRBD2. The germline CDR1 and CDR2 sequences are SEHNR and FQNEAQ (reference sequence). The V segment lost 3 bases and the J segment 7 bases; nucleotides outside the gene matches: 12. The CDR3 is 19 residues long. For the CDR3, the DNA is TGTGCCAGCAGCTTTGCCGGGACTAGCGGGGGGGCGTCTAGTAATGAGCAGTTCTTC. As protein: CASSFAGTSGGASSNEQFF.

This clone appeared a few times. This rearrangement joins TRBV6-1 to TRBJ1-1; a possible D gene is TRBD1 (5 bases). V was shortened by 8 bases and J by 5 bases, with 15 bases between the two germline ends. The germline V gene has CDR1 MNHNS and CDR2 SASEGT. The CDR3 sequence is 13 residues long. CDR3 bases: TGTGCCAGCGGGGGACCGACGGGGACTGAAGCTTTCTTT. Its translation is CASGGPTGTEAFF.

V gene TRBV2 combines with J gene TRBJ1-1; D may be TRBD1 (6 bases). Trimming took off 2 bases at V and 1 base at J, with 11 bases between the two ends. The germline CDR1 and CDR2 sequences are SNHLY and FYNNEI. This CDR3 has 15 residues. CDR3: CASSEWGLKNTEAFF. The CDR3 DNA is TGTGCCAGCAGTGAATGGGGGCTAAAGAACACTGAAGCTTTCTTT.

The chain combines TRBV7-6 with TRBJ1-6, with D unresolved. Germline V gene sequence: CDR1 SGHVS, CDR2 FNYEAQ. The CDR3 covers 13 residues. Trimming left V 5 bases short and J 9 bases short, with 11 bases between. CDR3 nucleotide sequence: TGTGCCAGCAGCCCCGATCGGGGTTCACCCCTCCACTTT. This codes for CASSPDRGSPLHF.

The V gene is TRBV5-1, the J gene TRBJ2-7; TRBD2 aligns across 9 bases. After removal of 0 bases from V and 6 bases from J, the junction contained 7 bases not matched to a gene. CDR3 length equals 15 residues. Germline CDR1 and CDR2: SGHRS and YFSETQ. The CDR3 loop reads CASSLGVAGVGEQYF. The CDR3 coding sequence is TGCGCCAGCAGCTTGGGGGTAGCGGGAGTGGGCGAGCAGTACTTC.

This clone appeared once. The chain employs TRBV7-2 and TRBJ1-6; no clear D. V was trimmed by 5 bases and J by 6 bases, leaving 8 bases between them. The CDR3 length is 13 residues. In germline, CDR1 is SGHTA, CDR2 FQGNSA. CDR3 in amino acids: CASSPPVNSPLHF. The CDR3 DNA sequence: TGTGCCAGCAGCCCACCCGTTAATTCACCCCTCCACTTT.

This chain connects TRBV27 to TRBJ2-3, with D maybe TRBD2 (6 bases). This CDR3 has 14 residues. Looked up from germline, CDR1 is MNHEY and CDR2 is SMNVEV (reference sequence). Deletions cut 5 bases from V and 3 bases from J, with 12 bases between. In DNA, the CDR3 is TGTGCCAGCAGTCCCCGGGACTTTACAGATACGCAGTATTTT. Its translation: CASSPRDFTDTQYF.

This clone was seen a single time. This sequence joins TRBV27 and TRBJ2-3; D call uncertain. Germline values: CDR1 MNHEY, CDR2 SMNVEV (reference sequence). Trimming shortened V by 1 base and J by 7 bases, and 12 bases separated the two germline ends. The CDR3 extends over 14 amino acids. The CDR3 nucleotides are TGTGCCAGCAGTTTATATGTTCCAAATCATACGCAGTATTTT. Its translation is CASSLYVPNHTQYF.

This rearrangement joins TRBV7-9 to TRBJ2-7; the D gene is possibly TRBD1 (5 bases). V dropped 5 bases and J dropped 4 bases, with 18 bases sitting between them. The CDR3 is made up of 15 amino acids. Germline V CDR1 and CDR2: SEHNR, FQNEAQ (reference sequence). Here the CDR3 reads CASSPPTGHLYEQYF. In DNA form, the CDR3 reads TGTGCCAGCAGCCCTCCGACTGGACACCTTTACGAGCAGTACTTC.

The rearrangement links TRBV5-1 to TRBJ2-1; 10 bases agree with TRBD2. The CDR3 spans 15 residues. Germline V gene data show CDR1 as SGHRS and CDR2 as YFSETQ. The trim removed 5 bases at V and 7 bases at J, leaving 9 bases unmatched. The CDR3 region has the DNA TGCGCCAGCAGGATGACTAGCGGGCCTGGGAATGAGCAGTTCTTC. Its protein product is CASRMTSGPGNEQFF.

This clone is large in the sample. The DNA of the CDR3 is TGTGCCAGCAGCCTGGGACCGAACTACGAGCAGTACTTC. Encoded protein: CASSLGPNYEQYF. The chain links TRBV7-6 to TRBJ2-7; D tentatively fits TRBD1 or TRBD2 (5 bases each). Trimming stripped 5 bases from V and 3 bases from J, with 11 bases between. Per the germline V gene, CDR1 is SGHVS and CDR2 is FNYEAQ. CDR3 length: 13 residues.

The chain couples TRBV28 to TRBJ1-2, with D tentatively TRBD1 (6 bases). V was shortened by 5 bases and J by 0 bases, with 16 bases between the two germline ends. This CDR3 is 16 amino acids long. Germline V CDR1 and CDR2: MDHEN, SYDVKM. CDR3 DNA: TGTGCCAGCAGTGGCCCAACGGACAGACCTAACTATGGCTACACCTTC. This sequence encodes CASSGPTDRPNYGYTF.

CDR3 region: CASSVPGTGGYGYTF. CDR3 nucleotide sequence: TGTGCCAGCAGCGTGCCTGGGACCGGAGGTTATGGCTACACCTTC. This rearrangement joins TRBV28 to TRBJ1-2; D is perhaps TRBD1 (5 bases). The germline CDR1 and CDR2 sequences are MDHEN and SYDVKM. The CDR3 runs to 15 residues. V dropped 6 bases and J dropped 5 bases, with 19 bases sitting between them.

This chain uses TRBV6-1 with TRBJ1-5, with 9 positions matching TRBD1. The CDR3 is 13 amino acids. The germline V gene encodes CDR1 MNHNS and CDR2 SASEGT. Trimming removed 6 bases from V and 6 bases from J; junction bases left unmatched: 3. The CDR3 sequence: CASSRTGVQPQHF. The CDR3 DNA is TGTGCCAGCAGCCGGACAGGGGTTCAGCCCCAGCATTTT.

This clone has only one observation. The chain carries TRBV13 and TRBJ2-5; the D call may be TRBD1 or TRBD2 (5 bases each). The CDR3 is made up of 14 amino acids. V shed 5 bases and J shed 5 bases, with 15 bases lying between them. Germline V gene data show CDR1 as PRHDT and CDR2 as FYEKMQ (reference sequence). CDR3 residues: CASSPRDEYETQYF. The CDR3 coding sequence is TGTGCCAGCAGCCCCCGGGACGAGTACGAGACCCAGTACTTC.